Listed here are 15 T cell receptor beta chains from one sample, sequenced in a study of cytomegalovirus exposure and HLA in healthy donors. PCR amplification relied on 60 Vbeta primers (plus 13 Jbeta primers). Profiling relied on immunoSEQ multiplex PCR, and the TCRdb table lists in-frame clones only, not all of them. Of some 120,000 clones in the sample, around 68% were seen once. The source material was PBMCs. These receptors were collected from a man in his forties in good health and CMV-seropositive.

In DNA, the CDR3 is TGTGCCAGCAGCTGGAGGACAGCGCTGCCAATGAATGAGCAGTTCTTC. Its translation: CASSWRTALPMNEQFF. The genes are TRBV5-8 and TRBJ2-1; D possibly corresponds to TRBD1 (6 bases). Trimming took off 3 bases at V and 7 bases at J, with 20 bases between the two ends. The CDR3 is 16 residues long. From germline, CDR1 is SGHTS and CDR2 YDEGEE.

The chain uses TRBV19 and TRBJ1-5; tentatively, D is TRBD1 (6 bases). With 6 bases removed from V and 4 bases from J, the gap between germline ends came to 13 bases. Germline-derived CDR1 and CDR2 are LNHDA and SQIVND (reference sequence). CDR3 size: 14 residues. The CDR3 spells CASRDRASNQPQHF. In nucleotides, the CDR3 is TGTGCCAGTAGGGACAGAGCAAGTAATCAGCCCCAGCATTTT.

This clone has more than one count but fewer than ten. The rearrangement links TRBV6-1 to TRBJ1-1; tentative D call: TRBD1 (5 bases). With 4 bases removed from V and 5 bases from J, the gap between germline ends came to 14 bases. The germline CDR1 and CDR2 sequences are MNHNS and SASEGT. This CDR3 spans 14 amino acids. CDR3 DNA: TGTGCCAGCAGTGGGGGAGCCCGGGGGACTGAAGCTTTCTTT. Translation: CASSGGARGTEAFF.

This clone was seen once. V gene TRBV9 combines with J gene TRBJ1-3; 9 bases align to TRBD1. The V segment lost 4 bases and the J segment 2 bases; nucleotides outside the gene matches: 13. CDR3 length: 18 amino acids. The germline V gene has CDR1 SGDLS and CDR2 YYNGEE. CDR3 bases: TGTGCCAGCAGCCCCGCCCGGGACAGGGAATTACCTGGAAACACCATATATTTT. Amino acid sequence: CASSPARDRELPGNTIYF.

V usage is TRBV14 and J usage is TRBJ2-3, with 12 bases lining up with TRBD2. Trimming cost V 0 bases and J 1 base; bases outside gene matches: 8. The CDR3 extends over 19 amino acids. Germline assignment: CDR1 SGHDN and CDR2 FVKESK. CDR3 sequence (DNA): TGTGCCAGCAGCCAAGATTGGCTAGCGGGAGGGCCGGGCACAGATACGCAGTATTTT. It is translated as CASSQDWLAGGPGTDTQYF. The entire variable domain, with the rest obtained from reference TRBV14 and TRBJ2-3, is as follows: EAGVTQFPSHSVIEKGQTVTLRCDPISGHDNLYWYRRVMGKEIKFLLHFVKESKQDESGMPNNRFLAERTGGTYSTLKVQPAELEDSGVYFCASSQDWLAGGPGTDTQYFGPGTRLTVL.

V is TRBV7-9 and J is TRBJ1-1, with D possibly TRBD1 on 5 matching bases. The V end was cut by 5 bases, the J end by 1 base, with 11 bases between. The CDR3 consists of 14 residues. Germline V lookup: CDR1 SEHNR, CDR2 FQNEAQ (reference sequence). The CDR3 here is CASSPRQRNTEAFF. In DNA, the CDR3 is TGTGCCAGCAGCCCCCGACAGAGGAACACTGAAGCTTTCTTT.

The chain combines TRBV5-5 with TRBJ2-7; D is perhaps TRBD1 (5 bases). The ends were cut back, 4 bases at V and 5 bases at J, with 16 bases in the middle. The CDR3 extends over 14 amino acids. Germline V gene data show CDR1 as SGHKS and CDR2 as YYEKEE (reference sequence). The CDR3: CASSLGPLTNEQYF. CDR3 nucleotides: TGTGCCAGCAGCCTGGGGCCGTTGACAAACGAGCAGTACTTC.

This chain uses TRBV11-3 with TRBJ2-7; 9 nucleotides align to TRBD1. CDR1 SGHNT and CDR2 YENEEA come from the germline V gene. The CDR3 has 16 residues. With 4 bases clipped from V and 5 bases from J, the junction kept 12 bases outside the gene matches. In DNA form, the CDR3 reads TGTGCCAGCAGCTCTGCCTACCGGGACAGGGTCAACGAGCAGTACTTC. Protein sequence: CASSSAYRDRVNEQYF. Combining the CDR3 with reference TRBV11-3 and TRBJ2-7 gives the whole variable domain EAGVVQSPRYKIIEKKQPVAFWCNPISGHNTLYWYLQNLGQGPELLIRYENEEAVDDSQLPKDRFSAERLKGVDSTLKIQPAELGDSAVYLCASSSAYRDRVNEQYFGPGTRLTVT.

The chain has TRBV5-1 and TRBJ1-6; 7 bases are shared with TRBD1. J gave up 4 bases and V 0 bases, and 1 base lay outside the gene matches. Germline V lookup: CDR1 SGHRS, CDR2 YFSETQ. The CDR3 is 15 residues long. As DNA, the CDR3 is TGCGCCAGCAGCTTGGACAGGGGATATAATTCACCCCTCCACTTT. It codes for CASSLDRGYNSPLHF. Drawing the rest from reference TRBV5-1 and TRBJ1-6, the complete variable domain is KAGVTQTPRYLIKTRGQQVTLSCSPISGHRSVSWYQQTPGQGLQFLFEYFSETQRNKGNFPGRFSGRQFSNSRSEMNVSTLELGDSALYLCASSLDRGYNSPLHFGNGTRLTVT.

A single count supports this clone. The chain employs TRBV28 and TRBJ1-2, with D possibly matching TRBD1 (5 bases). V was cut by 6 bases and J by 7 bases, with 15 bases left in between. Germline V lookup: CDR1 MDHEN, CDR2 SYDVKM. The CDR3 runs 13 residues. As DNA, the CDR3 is TGTGCCAGCAGGACCACTTACGGGGGTGGCTACACCTTC. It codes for CASRTTYGGGYTF.

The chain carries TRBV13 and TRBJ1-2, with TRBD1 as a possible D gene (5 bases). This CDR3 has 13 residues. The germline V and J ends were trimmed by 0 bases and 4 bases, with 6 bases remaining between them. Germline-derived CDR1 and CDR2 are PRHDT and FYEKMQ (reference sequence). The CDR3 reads CASSLGQGYGYTF. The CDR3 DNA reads TGTGCCAGCAGCTTAGGGCAGGGCTATGGCTACACCTTC.

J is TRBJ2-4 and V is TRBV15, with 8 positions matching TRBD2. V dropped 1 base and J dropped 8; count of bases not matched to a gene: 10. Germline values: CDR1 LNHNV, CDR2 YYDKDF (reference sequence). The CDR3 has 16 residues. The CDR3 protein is CATSRALGPGGDIQYF. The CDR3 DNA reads TGTGCCACCAGCAGAGCTTTGGGCCCGGGGGGGGACATTCAGTACTTC. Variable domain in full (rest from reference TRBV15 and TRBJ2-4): DAMVIQNPRYQVTQFGKPVTLSCSQTLNHNVMYWYQQKSSQAPKLLFHYYDKDFNNEADTPDNFQSRRPNTSFCFLDIRSPGLGDTAMYLCATSRALGPGGDIQYFGAGTRLSVL.

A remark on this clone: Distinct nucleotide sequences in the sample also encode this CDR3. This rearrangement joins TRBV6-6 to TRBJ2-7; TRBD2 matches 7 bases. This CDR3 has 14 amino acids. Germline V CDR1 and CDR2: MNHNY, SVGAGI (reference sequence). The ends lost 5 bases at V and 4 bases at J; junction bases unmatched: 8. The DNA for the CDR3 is TGTGCCAGCAGTAGGGCCAGCGGGGATTACGAGCAGTACTTC. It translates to CASSRASGDYEQYF.

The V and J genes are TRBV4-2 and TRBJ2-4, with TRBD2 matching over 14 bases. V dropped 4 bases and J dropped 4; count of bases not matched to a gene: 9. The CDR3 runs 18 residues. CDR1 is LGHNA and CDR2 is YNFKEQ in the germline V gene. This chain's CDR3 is CASSPGLAGAAGKNIQYF. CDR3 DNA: TGTGCCAGCAGCCCGGGACTAGCGGGGGCTGCTGGGAAAAACATTCAGTACTTC.

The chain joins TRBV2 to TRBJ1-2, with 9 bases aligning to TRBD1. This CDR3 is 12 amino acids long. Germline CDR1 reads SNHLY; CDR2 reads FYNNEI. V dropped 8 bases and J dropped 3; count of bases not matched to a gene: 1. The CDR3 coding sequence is TGTGCCAGCCGGGACAGGGACTATGGCTACACCTTC. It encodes CASRDRDYGYTF. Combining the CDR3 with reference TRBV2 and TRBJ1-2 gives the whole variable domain EPEVTQTPSHQVTQMGQEVILRCVPISNHLYFYWYRQILGQKVEFLVSFYNNEISEKSEIFDDQFSVERPDGSNFTLKIRSTKLEDSAMYFCASRDRDYGYTFGSGTRLTVV.